Here is one T cell receptor (beta chain) with its context. Its antigen is not identified. This entry comes from a study of vaccination and CD4 T cells after COVID-19. Background on the study: Stimulation of the cells used overlapping spike peptide pools from SARS-CoV-2 and from the common cold coronaviruses HCoV-NL63, HCoV-OC43 and HCoV-229E.

The CDR3 is 16 residues long. V was clipped by 1 base and J by 0 bases; unmatched bases: 3. Germline-derived CDR1 and CDR2 are SGHTA and FQGNSA. Treatment described: roughly 11-day PBMC culture with coronavirus spike peptide pools or control peptides (ViraFEST assay). Under the ViraFEST approach, antigen-specific T cells were expanded with peptide pools and TCRs subsequently sequenced. Wells contained two million PBMCs each, and these were cultured with 7.5 to 10 IU/ml IL-2 and around 10 ug/ml peptide pools. On days 3 and 7, half the medium was swapped for fresh IL-2-containing medium. Cultured CD4+ T cell DNA was sequenced using the Oncomine TCR Beta short-read assay. Using its own MiXCR run on the PCR reads, TCRdb lists one record per CDR3 protein. The sample holds around 19,000 distinct CDR3 sequences, approximately 52% seen once.

The sample comprised CD4+ T cells from blood, cultured in vitro. The rearrangement uses TRBV7-2 and TRBJ2-7; 10 bases fit TRBD2. The origin of this receptor is a human donor who had recovered from COVID-19. CDR3 in DNA: TGTGCCAGCAGCTTAGTGCCTAGCGGGAGCTCCTACGAGCAGTACTTC. Translation: CASSLVPSGSSYEQYF.